This T cell receptor (beta chain) was sequenced for a study of graft-versus-host responses after intestinal transplantation (TCRdb year 2021). Regarding the study in general: Recipients received multivisceral, liver-intestinal, or isolated intestinal transplants. Instead of going to the commercial service, samples from a few later patients were sequenced in-house on an Illumina MiSeq and processed with MiXCR. Donor T cell macrochimerism was defined as a peak of at least 4% donor T cells among recipient peripheral blood mononuclear cells. Every recipient was given anti-thymocyte globulin induction, then maintenance tacrolimus and steroids for roughly 3 years. The cohort enrolled 24 intestinal transplant recipients, one of whom was a retransplant, and a few patients without pretransplant specimens were excluded. Graft-versus-host and host-versus-graft alloreactive T cell clones were tracked in the graft, circulation and bone marrow after intestinal transplantation using bulk TCR-beta CDR3 sequencing. To identify alloreactive clones, pre-transplant mixed lymphocyte reaction products were sequenced and compared with unstimulated pre-transplant donor and recipient T cells. The study at large found these results: GvH clones were detected in recipient bone marrow, and some of these GvH clones were observed earlier in ileal mucosa or blood, consistent with an intestinal mucosal origin. The conclusions were limited by the relatively low number and heterogeneity of the intestinal transplant patients. Early after transplant, peak levels of circulating GvH clones were associated with declines in HvG clones. Patients with donor T cell macrochimerism had high GvH to HvG T cell clonal ratios in their allografts.

Trimming removed 3 bases from V and 3 bases from J; the gene matches leave 7 bases unexplained. The germline V gene supplies CDR1 ENHRY and CDR2 SYGVKD. Inclusive of the bounding cysteine and phenylalanine, the CDR3 is 15 residues long. Solely the CDR3 DNA is kept, with 45 bases framed from the first base. Blood samples were collected up to 4 times in the first month after transplant and then at least monthly when available. The library was prepared using the immunoSEQ multiplex PCR assay. Adaptive Biotechnologies carried out high-throughput TCR-beta CDR3 sequencing of genomic DNA for most patients. As for how the authors treated the data: Adaptive's ImmunoSEQ software supplied the TCR sequencing data for under 20 patients, while MiXCR and VDJtools were used to process a few other patients. Because the origin of CDR3 nucleotide sequences shared between donor and recipient could not be assigned, those sequences were removed. At least 2-fold expansion over unstimulated cells and a minimum CFSE-low frequency of 0.002% (template counts) or 0.001% (read counts) were required for clones to be classified as alloreactive. Mappable clones were those detected in sequenced pre-transplant spleen, lymph node, or MLR CFSE-low populations of the donor or recipient. Cumulative frequency of alloreactive clones was calculated as a percentage of all sequences weighted by copy number. Not all clones reach the TCRdb copy of this immuneACCESS table, which keeps in-frame sequences only. Checked studies attribute under half of the gap to unresolved V genes and leave the rest unexplained. For V, J and clone size, that table is used; D and trimming come from the DNA. For this sample there are 85,000 to 100,000 clones; roughly 88% appear just once. The top ten clonotypes cover around 1.4% of the sample.

With regard to this clone: It has no known antigen specificity. Base quality data are lacking; no much larger clone is found one base away.

The sequence was obtained from a human patient who received an intestinal transplant, so some T cells may come from the graft donor. The sequence is built from TRBV10-3 and TRBJ2-7, and TRBD2 matches 8 of the central bases. The starting material was PBMCs, obtained 255 days after intestinal transplant. The nucleotide sequence is TGTGCCATCAGTGACCCCCCCAGCGGGAGCTACGAGCAGTACTTC. Its coded protein is CAISDPPSGSYEQYF.